This T cell receptor beta chain was obtained from a study of shared clonotypes between healthy human individuals. This CDR3 is built from 14 residues. Germline CDR1 and CDR2: SGHTA and FQGNSA. After removal of 3 bases from V and 2 bases from J, the junction contained 1 base not matched to a gene. Here immunoSEQ multiplex PCR was the method, and the copy in TCRdb shows in-frame clones only, minus some. Of fewer than 1.6 million clones listed, approximately 98.5% are singletons. The TCR sequence derives from a man aged 25-45 years in good health. Specimen: naive CD4+ T cells sorted from blood. Subset specified: CD45RA+ positively selected. The chain uses TRBV7-2 and TRBJ1-3; 7 bases match TRBD1. In DNA, the CDR3 is TGTGCCAGCAGCTTCCAGGGGGCTGGAAACACCATATATTTT. Its protein product is CASSFQGAGNTIYF.